The sequence of this TCR beta chain was determined in a study of T cell changes during pregnancy in multiple sclerosis. The V segment lost 1 base and the J segment 3 bases; nucleotides outside the gene matches: 7. CDR1 is SGDLS and CDR2 is YYNGEE in the germline V gene. The CDR3 is 16 residues long. The table came from immunoSEQ multiplex PCR; TCRdb's copy has only in-frame clones and leaves some out. The sample records about 41,000 clones, 90% being singletons. This sequence was found in a female donor with multiple sclerosis, enrolled in a pregnancy study. The rearrangement uses TRBV9 and TRBJ1-2; 9 bases match TRBD1. Sequencing was performed on CD8+ T cells from peripheral blood mononuclear cells, taken in the third trimester of pregnancy. CDR3 bases: TGTGCCAGCAGCGTAAATCGGGACAGGGAGGACTATGGCTACACCTTC. Translating it yields CASSVNRDREDYGYTF.